Below, 27 T cell receptor beta chains from the same sample are listed, as sequenced in a study of T cells in Graves' hyperthyroidism and ophthalmopathy. TCR beta CDR3 regions were amplified from RNA. When the TCR CDR3 underwent first-round RT-PCR, the HTBI primer set was used. One entry per CDR3 protein, called by TCRdb with MiXCR from the multiplex PCR reads. The repertoire has fewer than 40,000 distinct CDR3 sequences, about 50% of them found once; the top ten carry about a sixth. Sequences were obtained from blood. Receptors were obtained from a man aged 35-49 years with Graves' ophthalmopathy.

At least ten counts were recorded for this clonotype. The rearrangement uses TRBV25-1 and TRBJ2-7, with D possibly being TRBD2 (6 bases). Germline values: CDR1 MGHDK, CDR2 SYGVNS. V lost 5 bases and J 8 bases, leaving 16 bases between the germline ends. This CDR3 region has 13 residues. The CDR3 DNA reads as TGTGCCAGCAGTAACCCTGGGGGAGGAAAGCAGTACTTC. As protein: CASSNPGGGKQYF.

CDR3 DNA: TGTGCCAGTAGTATAGCTAGGAACAATGAGCAGTTCTTC. This translates into CASSIARNNEQFF. The V gene is TRBV19, the J gene TRBJ2-1, with D unresolved. Germline V CDR1 and CDR2: LNHDA, SQIVND (reference sequence). The CDR3 extends over 13 amino acids. V gave up 1 base and J gave up 5 bases, with 6 bases separating them.

This clonotype is categorized as medium-sized. This chain connects TRBV25-1 to TRBJ2-1; 15 nucleotides line up with TRBD2. Germline V gene lookup returns CDR1 MGHDK and CDR2 SYGVNS. V trimming: 1 base; J trimming: 4 bases; junction bases outside the gene matches: 2. The CDR3 loop spans 17 amino acids. Here the CDR3 DNA reads TGTGCCAGCAGTGAATTTGGACTAGCGGGAGGGTACAATGAGCAGTTCTTC. Residues: CASSEFGLAGGYNEQFF.

This clonotype is deemed medium-sized. The chain links TRBV10-3 to TRBJ2-7; the match to TRBD1 covers 11 bases. This CDR3 spans 16 amino acids. J gave up 5 bases and V 3 bases, and 9 bases lay outside the gene matches. Germline V gives CDR1 ENHRY, CDR2 SYGVKD. The CDR3 coding sequence is TGTGCCATCAGTGAATTAGACTCGGGACAGGGGGACGAGCAGTACTTC. Protein sequence: CAISELDSGQGDEQYF.

The chain couples TRBV6-6 to TRBJ2-5; D may be TRBD2 (6 bases). The CDR3 runs to 11 residues. Germline V gives CDR1 MNHNY, CDR2 SVGAGI (reference sequence). Trimming removed 8 bases from V and 5 bases from J, with 9 bases in between. The CDR3 spells CASERVETQYF. CDR3 sequence (DNA): TGTGCCAGCGAGCGGGTGGAGACCCAGTACTTC.

This clonotype was picked up many times. V is TRBV20-1 and J is TRBJ2-3; D is possibly TRBD1 (5 bases). The CDR3 is made up of 15 amino acids. CDR1 is DFQATT and CDR2 is SNEGSKA in the germline V gene (reference sequence). With 5 bases removed from V and 0 bases from J, the gap between germline ends came to 15 bases. This CDR3 reads CSAPPPGLSTDTQYF. In nucleotides, the CDR3 is TGCAGTGCTCCTCCCCCAGGGTTGAGCACAGATACGCAGTATTTT.

This clonotype was counted at least ten times. This chain links TRBV4-1 with TRBJ2-2; 9 nucleotides match TRBD1. The CDR3 covers 14 residues. Germline values: CDR1 MGHRA, CDR2 YSYEKL. The V gene end was trimmed by 8 bases and the J gene end by 4 bases; junction bases not matched to a gene: 5. The CDR3: CASRDRVGTGELFF. In DNA form, the CDR3 reads TGCGCCAGCCGGGACAGGGTTGGCACCGGGGAGCTGTTTTTT.

A note on this clonotype: The CDR3 carries no conserved terminal phenylalanine or tryptophan, so it likely arises from a read error. The DNA is omitted, as the CDR3 cannot be located on it reliably, and the CDR3 follows TCRdb's listing. V usage is TRBV28 and J usage is TRBJ2-1. Germline V gives CDR1 MDHEN, CDR2 SYDVKM. The CDR3 has 8 amino acids, counting both end residues. CDR3 region: CASSPTIG.

Many counts were recorded for this clonotype. V and J are TRBV6-5 and TRBJ2-2; D is possibly TRBD1 (5 bases). The V end lost 0 bases, the J end lost 1 base, and 6 bases lay between the germline ends. Germline lookup yields CDR1 MNHEY and CDR2 SVGAGI. The CDR3 loop spans 15 amino acids. CDR3 DNA sequence: TGTGCCAGCAGTTACTCCCAGGGGAACACCGGGGAGCTGTTTTTT. This sequence encodes CASSYSQGNTGELFF.

This clonotype occurred many times. The rearrangement joins TRBV6-1 to TRBJ1-3; D remains ambiguous. CDR1 MNHNS and CDR2 SASEGT come from the germline V gene. This CDR3 has 15 residues. The V end lost 5 bases, the J end lost 0 bases, and 11 bases lay between the germline ends. The CDR3 DNA is TGTGCCAGCAGTCATGGAGGGCTCTCTGGAAACACCATATATTTT. Its protein product is CASSHGGLSGNTIYF.

For this clonotype: Lacking the conserved final phenylalanine or tryptophan, this CDR3 likely reflects a read error. The rearrangement uses TRBV28 and TRBJ1-6; D uncertain. The CDR3 extends over 13 amino acids. Germline CDR1 MDHEN, CDR2 SYDVKM. CDR3 protein: CAGSLWSNSPLHS. The CDR3 DNA is TGTGCCGGCAGTTTGTGGAGTAATTCACCCCTCCACTCT.

This clonotype was seen many times. The V call is TRBV6-1, the J call TRBJ2-7; D unclear. CDR3 length equals 12 residues. The V end lost 3 bases, the J end lost 7 bases, and 10 bases lay between the germline ends. Looked up from germline, CDR1 is MNHNS and CDR2 is SASEGT. DNA of the CDR3: TGTGCCAGCAGTGATACGCTTTTTGAGCAGTACTTC. Its translation is CASSDTLFEQYF.

This clonotype was found many times. CDR3 amino acids: CASMDHGVGDTQYF. DNA of the CDR3: TGTGCCAGCATGGACCACGGGGTGGGAGATACGCAGTATTTT. The J gene is TRBJ2-3, the V gene TRBV28; tentative D call: TRBD2 (5 bases). The CDR3 length is 14 residues. V dropped 7 bases and J dropped 5 bases, with 16 bases sitting between them. Germline V CDR1 and CDR2: MDHEN, SYDVKM.

This CDR3 is CSAARPGLKNTEAFF. The CDR3 coding sequence is TGCAGTGCTGCCCGCCCCGGACTAAAGAACACTGAAGCTTTCTTT. The chain links TRBV20-1 to TRBJ1-1; D gene ambiguous. The CDR3 sequence is 15 residues long. V shed 5 bases and J shed 1 base, with 17 bases lying between them. Germline V gives CDR1 DFQATT, CDR2 SNEGSKA (reference sequence).

This clonotype was found many times. The chain has TRBV12-3 or TRBV12-4 and TRBJ1-1; 10 nucleotides align to TRBD1. The CDR3 sequence is 14 residues long. Trimming cost V 3 bases and J 5 bases; bases outside gene matches: 3. The CDR3 DNA follows: TGTGCCAGCAGTTTTCGACAGGGGGCGACTGAAGCTTTCTTT. It yields the protein CASSFRQGATEAFF.

This clonotype was counted at least ten times. J is TRBJ1-5 and V is TRBV5-4, with D maybe TRBD1 (5 bases). Trimming shortened V by 4 bases and J by 5 bases, and 16 bases separated the two germline ends. The CDR3 spans 15 residues. The germline gives CDR1 SGHNT, CDR2 YYREEE (reference sequence). CDR3 sequence (DNA): TGTGCCAGCAGCGTGGGACCGCCGCGGGATCAGCCCCAGCATTTT. Its protein is CASSVGPPRDQPQHF.

This clonotype was seen repeatedly, ten times or more. The chain carries TRBV19 and TRBJ1-2; tentative D call: TRBD1 (5 bases). V was clipped by 5 bases and J by 5 bases, with 15 bases between them. The V gene's germline CDR1 is LNHDA and CDR2 SQIVND (reference sequence). This CDR3 is built from 14 residues. The CDR3 loop is CASSFRQGRYGYTF. CDR3 DNA sequence: TGTGCCAGTAGTTTCCGGCAGGGAAGGTATGGCTACACCTTC.

This clonotype was recorded many times. This rearrangement joins TRBV11-3 to TRBJ2-2; D gene ambiguous. The CDR3 extends over 13 amino acids. The V gene lost 1 base and the J gene lost 8 bases, with 8 bases spanning the gap. CDR1 SGHNT and CDR2 YENEEA come from the germline V gene. The CDR3 bases are TGTGCCAGCAGCTTAGGACCGGAGGGGGAGCTGTTTTTT. Translation gives CASSLGPEGELFF. Full variable domain (outside the CDR3, taken from reference TRBV11-3 and TRBJ2-2): EAGVVQSPRYKIIEKKQPVAFWCNPISGHNTLYWYLQNLGQGPELLIRYENEEAVDDSQLPKDRFSAERLKGVDSTLKIQPAELGDSAVYLCASSLGPEGELFFGEGSRLTVL.

This clonotype was seen many times. The J gene is TRBJ1-1, the V gene TRBV2; 8 positions agree with TRBD1. The CDR3 is made up of 9 amino acids. CDR1 SNHLY and CDR2 FYNNEI come from the germline V gene. The CDR3: CGVDREAFF. The CDR3 DNA follows: TGTGGGGTGGACAGGGAGGCTTTCTTT.

The V call is TRBV5-1, the J call TRBJ1-5, with TRBD1 as a possible D gene (6 bases). The CDR3 sequence is 14 residues long. The germline V gene has CDR1 SGHRS and CDR2 YFSETQ. V lost 3 bases and J 2 bases, leaving 9 bases between the germline ends. DNA of the CDR3: TGCGCCAGCAGCTCAGGGGATGGCAATCAGCCCCAGCATTTT. It encodes CASSSGDGNQPQHF. The full variable domain, completed using reference TRBV5-1 and TRBJ1-5, is KAGVTQTPRYLIKTRGQQVTLSCSPISGHRSVSWYQQTPGQGLQFLFEYFSETQRNKGNFPGRFSGRQFSNSRSEMNVSTLELGDSALYLCASSSGDGNQPQHFGDGTRLSIL.

Of note for this clonotype: This clone may be a read error of a much larger clone one base away. V is TRBV7-9 and J is TRBJ1-3, with D unclear. CDR1 and CDR2 (germline): SEHNR, FQNEAQ (reference sequence). The CDR3 length is 15 residues. The CDR3 coding sequence is TGTACCAGCAGCCAGACCACCTCCTCCGGAAACACCATATATTTT. It encodes CTSSQTTSSGNTIYF.

The genes are TRBV10-3 and TRBJ2-1; TRBD1 matches 7 bases. With 4 bases clipped from V and 8 bases from J, the junction kept 8 bases outside the gene matches. Germline V gene data show CDR1 as ENHRY and CDR2 as SYGVKD. The CDR3 extends over 14 amino acids. The CDR3 here is CAISARTGSDEQFF. As DNA, the CDR3 is TGTGCCATCAGTGCCCGGACAGGCAGCGATGAGCAGTTCTTC.

CDR3 sequence (DNA): TGTGCCACCAGAACCGGGACGGAAACCTACGAGCAGTACTTC. Translating gives CATRTGTETYEQYF. The rearrangement links TRBV24-1 to TRBJ2-7, with D perhaps assigned TRBD1 or TRBD2 (5 bases each). V dropped 7 bases and J dropped 2 bases, with 14 bases sitting between them. This CDR3 has 14 residues. Germline V gives CDR1 KGHDR, CDR2 SFDVKD.

Many counts were recorded for this clonotype. The chain carries TRBV5-1 and TRBJ1-6; D unresolved. The length of the CDR3 is 15 residues. Germline loops: CDR1 SGHRS, CDR2 YFSETQ. The V and J ends lost 1 base and 7 bases respectively, with 12 bases between them. In DNA form, the CDR3 reads TGCGCCAGCAGCTTGTTTCAGTCTTCCAATTCACCCCTCCACTTT. It codes for CASSLFQSSNSPLHF.

V and J are TRBV20-1 and TRBJ2-1; 12 bases are a match to TRBD2. Germline CDR1 reads DFQATT; CDR2 reads SNEGSKA (reference sequence). The CDR3 contains 16 residues. The V and J ends lost 0 bases and 6 bases, in that order; junction bases with no gene match: 6. The CDR3 loop is CSARDWPSGRANEQFF. The CDR3 DNA is TGCAGTGCTAGAGATTGGCCTAGCGGGAGGGCCAATGAGCAGTTCTTC.

This sequence joins TRBV7-2 and TRBJ2-2, with 10 bases that match TRBD1. The CDR3 consists of 17 residues. Trimming at V came to 2 bases and at J to 8 bases, leaving 11 bases not matched to a gene. Germline CDR1 is SGHTA and CDR2 is FQGNSA. CDR3: CASSLRFGGTGAGELFF. CDR3 DNA: TGTGCCAGCAGCTTACGTTTTGGGGGGACAGGGGCTGGGGAGCTGTTTTTT.

CDR3 sequence reads: CSAGRQENSPLHF. The CDR3 coding sequence is TGCAGTGCTGGAAGACAGGAGAATTCACCCCTCCACTTT. The chain recombines TRBV20-1 with TRBJ1-6, with D possibly TRBD1 on 6 matching bases. The V and J ends lost 5 bases and 7 bases respectively, with 12 bases between them. CDR3 size: 13 residues. CDR1 DFQATT and CDR2 SNEGSKA come from the germline V gene (reference sequence).